Listed below are T cell receptor beta chains from one sample, sequenced in a study of cytomegalovirus exposure and HLA in healthy donors. Using immunoSEQ multiplex PCR, the repertoire was profiled, and TCRdb retains in-frame clones only, with some absent. The sample lists 280,000 or so clones, 88% occurring once. The sample taken for sequencing was PBMCs. The receptors here all came from a young woman in good health and CMV-seronegative. The CDR3 runs from the conserved cysteine through the conserved F or W. D genes are given only for firm matches. Clone size, where shown, is once, few, many, or a class for clones that have expanded.

CDR3nt,CDR3aa,abundance,j_gene,d_gene,v_gene
TGCAGCGTTGGACTAGCGGGAGTGGGGGAGCAGTACTTC,CSVGLAGVGEQYF,.,TRBJ2-7,TRBD2,TRBV29-1
TGTGCCAGCAGTGAGGGGGGAAGCCCCTACAATGAGCAGTTCTTC,CASSEGGSPYNEQFF,.,TRBJ2-1,.,TRBV6-4
TGTGCCAGCCAAAATCTAGCACGGCCCCAGCATTTT,CASQNLARPQHF,once,TRBJ1-5,.,TRBV28
TGTGCCAGCAAAGGACAGGGGGTCGGGTACTATGGCTACACCTTC,CASKGQGVGYYGYTF,.,TRBJ1-2,TRBD1,TRBV2
TGCAGCGTTGAAGGTCTAGCGGGAGGAAACACCGGGGAGCTGTTTTTT,CSVEGLAGGNTGELFF,.,TRBJ2-2,TRBD2,TRBV29-1
TGCGCCAGCAGCCAAGTTACAGCCCGTGGTGGCTACACCTTC,CASSQVTARGGYTF,.,TRBJ1-2,.,TRBV4-3
TGTGCCAGCAGTGAGGCCCCCGGGACTAGCTTAAACACAGATACGCAGTATTTT,CASSEAPGTSLNTDTQYF,once,TRBJ2-3,TRBD2,TRBV2
TGTGCCAGCAGTGTTGTCGGGAGGATGAGCACAGATACGCAGTATTTT,CASSVVGRMSTDTQYF,.,TRBJ2-3,TRBD2,TRBV2
TGTGCCAGCAGTTTTATACAGGGGGCAGGCGAAAAACTGTTTTTT,CASSFIQGAGEKLFF,.,TRBJ1-4,TRBD1,TRBV6-5
TGTGCCAGCAGTTTAGGAGTTGGAGATACGCAGTATTTT,CASSLGVGDTQYF,.,TRBJ2-3,.,TRBV27
TGTGCCTGGAGGACCCCAGGGGGAACTGAAGCTTTCTTT,CAWRTPGGTEAFF,.,TRBJ1-1,TRBD1,TRBV30
TGTGCCAGTAGTATGAGGACAGTCCGCTACGAGCAGTACTTC,CASSMRTVRYEQYF,.,TRBJ2-7,.,TRBV19
TGCGCCAGCAGCTTGGCCGTGAACACTGAAGCTTTCTTT,CASSLAVNTEAFF,.,TRBJ1-1,.,TRBV5-1
TGTGCTAGTGGTTTGGTACTAGCGGGAGGCCATTACGGGCAGTACTTC,CASGLVLAGGHYGQYF,.,TRBJ2-7,TRBD2,TRBV12-5
TGTGCCAGCAGCCGAGGACAGCTACCTAATTCACCCCTCCACTTT,CASSRGQLPNSPLHF,once,TRBJ1-6,.,TRBV11-2
TGTGCCAGTAGTCGGGGTTCATACGAGCAGTACTTC,CASSRGSYEQYF,.,TRBJ2-7,.,TRBV19
TGTGCCAGCAGCCCTAGGGCGGGGGAGGGTAAGGATACGCAGTATTTT,CASSPRAGEGKDTQYF,.,TRBJ2-3,TRBD2,TRBV7-6
TGCAGTGGCCAACGGGATTTTGGACAGTTCTTC,CSGQRDFGQFF,.,TRBJ2-1,.,TRBV20-1
TGTGCCAGCAGCATAGGACTAGCGGGAGTCAATGAGCAGTTCTTC,CASSIGLAGVNEQFF,.,TRBJ2-1,TRBD2,TRBV7-7
TGTGCCTGGAGACAGGAGAATGAAAAACTGTTTTTT,CAWRQENEKLFF,.,TRBJ1-4,.,TRBV30
TGTGCCAGCAGTGAAATGTCAGGGAGGTATGTTGAGCAGTTCTTC,CASSEMSGRYVEQFF,.,TRBJ2-1,.,TRBV6-1